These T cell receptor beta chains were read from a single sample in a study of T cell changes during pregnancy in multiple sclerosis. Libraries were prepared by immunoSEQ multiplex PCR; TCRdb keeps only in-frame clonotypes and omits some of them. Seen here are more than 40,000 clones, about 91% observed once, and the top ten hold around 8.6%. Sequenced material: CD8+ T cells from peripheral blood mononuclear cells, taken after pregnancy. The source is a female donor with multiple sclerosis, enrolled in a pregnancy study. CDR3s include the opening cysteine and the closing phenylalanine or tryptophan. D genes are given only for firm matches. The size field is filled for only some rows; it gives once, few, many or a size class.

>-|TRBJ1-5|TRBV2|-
TGTGCCAGCCGCGAAATGGGCCTTAGCAATCAGCCCCAGCATTTT
CASREMGLSNQPQHF
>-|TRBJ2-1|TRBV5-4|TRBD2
TGTGCCAGCAGCTTGAGGGGAGGGAATGAGCAGTTCTTC
CASSLRGGNEQFF
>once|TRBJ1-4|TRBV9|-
TGTGCCAGCAGCGGGGGGAGGGAAAGGAGTAATGAAAAACTGTTTTTT
CASSGGRERSNEKLFF
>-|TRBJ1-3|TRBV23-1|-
TGCGCCAGCAGTCTAACACCTGTACAGGGTATGGCTGGAAACACCATATATTTT
CASSLTPVQGMAGNTIYF
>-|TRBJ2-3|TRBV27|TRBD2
TGTGCCAGCAGTTTATCGGAGATAGCGGGGGGGCTAGATACGCAGTATTTT
CASSLSEIAGGLDTQYF
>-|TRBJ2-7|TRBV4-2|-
TGTGCCAGCAGAGTAGTAGCTGACTCCTACGAGCAGTACTTC
CASRVVADSYEQYF
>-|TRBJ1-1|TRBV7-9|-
TGTGCCAGCAGCCCCCGACAGAGTGAAGCTTTCTTT
CASSPRQSEAFF
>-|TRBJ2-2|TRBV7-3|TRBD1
TGTGCCAGCAGCTTAAACAGGGGGGAGAACACCGGGGAGCTGTTTTTT
CASSLNRGENTGELFF
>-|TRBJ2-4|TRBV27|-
TGTGCCAGCAGTTTACGGGGCCAGGGGAGAAACATTCAGTACTTC
CASSLRGQGRNIQYF
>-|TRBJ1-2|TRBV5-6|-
TGTGCCAGCAGCTTCCCAGGCAACTATGGCTACACCTTC
CASSFPGNYGYTF
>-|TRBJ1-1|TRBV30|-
TGTGCCTGGTCCCGGGACTTTCCAATGATCGAAGCTTTCTTT
CAWSRDFPMIEAFF
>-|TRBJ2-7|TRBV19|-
TGTGCCAGTAGGAACCTGGACAGTTACGAGCAGTACTTC
CASRNLDSYEQYF
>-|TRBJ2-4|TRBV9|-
TGTGCCAGCAGCGTCACAGGGTTAGCCAAAAACATTCAGTACTTC
CASSVTGLAKNIQYF
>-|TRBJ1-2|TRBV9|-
TGTGCCAGCAGCGTAGGGAGGGCCCAGGATGGCTACACCTTC
CASSVGRAQDGYTF
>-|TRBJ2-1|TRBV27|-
TGTGCCAGCAGTCTTCTACAGGGAGAGCAGTTCTTC
CASSLLQGEQFF
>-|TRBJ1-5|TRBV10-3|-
TGTGCCATCAGTGAGACAGCCGGGACAAAAAGGGGTCAGCCCCAGCATTTT
CAISETAGTKRGQPQHF
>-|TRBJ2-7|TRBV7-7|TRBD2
TGTGCCAGCAGCCCCGCGGGGGGTTGGGAGCAGTACTTC
CASSPAGGWEQYF
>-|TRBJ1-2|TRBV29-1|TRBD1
TGCAGCGTTGAAGGGACAGGGGATTATGGCTACACCTTC
CSVEGTGDYGYTF
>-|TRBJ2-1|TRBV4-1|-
TGCGCCAGCAGCCCAACGATACCGAGGAGCTCCTACAATGAGCAGTTCTTC
CASSPTIPRSSYNEQFF
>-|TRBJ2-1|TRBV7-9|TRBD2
TGTGCCAGCAGCTCCACCCGGACTAGCCCAGATGAGCAGTTCTTC
CASSSTRTSPDEQFF
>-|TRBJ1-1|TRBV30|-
TGTGCCTGTATAAACCGGGGTCGGAACACTGAAGCTTTCTTT
CACINRGRNTEAFF
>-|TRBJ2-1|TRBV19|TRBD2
TGTGCCAGTAGTCCGTCTTCCGCTAGCGGCCGAAACCAGTTCTTC
CASSPSSASGRNQFF
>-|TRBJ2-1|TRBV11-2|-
TGTGCCAGCAGCTTTACGCGACTAGGTGTCAATGAGCAGTTCTTC
CASSFTRLGVNEQFF
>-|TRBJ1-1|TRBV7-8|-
TGTGCCAGCAGCTTAGCGCTTCCCGAGGGACTGGCCGCTGAAGCTTTCTTT
CASSLALPEGLAAEAFF
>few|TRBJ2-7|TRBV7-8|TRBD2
TGTGCCAGCAGCCCGTTTAGCGGGATCTCCTACGAGCAGTACTTC
CASSPFSGISYEQYF
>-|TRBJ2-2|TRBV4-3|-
TGCGCCAGCAGCCGGGGGGACCCGAACACCGGGGAGCTGTTTTTT
CASSRGDPNTGELFF
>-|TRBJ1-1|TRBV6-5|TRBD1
TGTGCCAGCAGTCAACAGGGGGCGGCCACTGAAGCTTTCTTT
CASSQQGAATEAFF
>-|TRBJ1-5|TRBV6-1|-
TGTGCCAGCAGAACAGTGCCGCCCTCATATCAGCCCCAGCATTTT
CASRTVPPSYQPQHF
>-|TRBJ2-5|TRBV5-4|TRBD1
TGTGCCAGCAGCCCACCGGGGGCCGGGACAGGGTATGGAGAGACCCAGTACTTC
CASSPPGAGTGYGETQYF
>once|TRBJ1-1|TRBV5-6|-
TGTGCCAGCAGCCCGTGGGAGGCCGAGTACCCTGAAGCTTTCTTT
CASSPWEAEYPEAFF
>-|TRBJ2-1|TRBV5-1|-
TGCGCCAGCAGCTTGGCCGAGTCCTCGGCCTACAATGAGCAGTTCTTC
CASSLAESSAYNEQFF
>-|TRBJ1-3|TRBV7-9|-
TGTGCCAGCAGCTTAGTAGTAGACTCTGGAAACACCATATATTTT
CASSLVVDSGNTIYF
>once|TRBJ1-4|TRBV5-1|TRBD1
TGCGCCAGCAGCGACAGGGGTGAAAAACTGTTTTTT
CASSDRGEKLFF
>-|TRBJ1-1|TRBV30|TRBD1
TGTGCCTGGGGAACGGGACAGGCGAACACTGAAGCTTTCTTT
CAWGTGQANTEAFF
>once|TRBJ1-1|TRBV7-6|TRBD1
TGTGCCAGCAGCTTCTCCGGGACAGGGGTGAACACTGAAGCTTTCTTT
CASSFSGTGVNTEAFF
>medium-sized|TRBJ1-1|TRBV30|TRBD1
TGTGCCTGCGTCTTCTTCGACAGGGCGAACACTGAAGCTTTCTTT
CACVFFDRANTEAFF
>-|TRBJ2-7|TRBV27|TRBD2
TGTGCCAGCAGTTTTATGGCTAGCGGGAGCCTCTACGAGCAGTACTTC
CASSFMASGSLYEQYF
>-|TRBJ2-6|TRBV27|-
TGTGCCAGCAGTTTTAAGGGAGTAGGGACTGGAGTCTCTGGGGCCAACGTCCTGACTTTC
CASSFKGVGTGVSGANVLTF
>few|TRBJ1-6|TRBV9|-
TGTGCCAGCAGCCCCGGGATGCCCCCCCTCCACTTT
CASSPGMPPLHF
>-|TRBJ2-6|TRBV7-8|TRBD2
TGTGCCAGCGGGACTAGAACTGGGGCCAACGTCCTGACTTTC
CASGTRTGANVLTF
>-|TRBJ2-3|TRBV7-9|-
TGTGCCAGCAGCCTTGGAGAAATCACAGATACGCAGTATTTT
CASSLGEITDTQYF
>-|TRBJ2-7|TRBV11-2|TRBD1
TGTGCCAGCAGCTTTCAGGTCGGGACAGGGAACGAGCAGTACTTC
CASSFQVGTGNEQYF
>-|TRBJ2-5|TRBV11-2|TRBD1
TGTGCCAGCAGCCAGAGTAGAGGGGGCCAGCGGGAGACCCAGTACTTC
CASSQSRGGQRETQYF
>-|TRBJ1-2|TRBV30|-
TGTGCCTGGAGCGCTCCGGGAGGGAAAGAACATGGCTACACCTTC
CAWSAPGGKEHGYTF
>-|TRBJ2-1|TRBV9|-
TGTGCCAGCAGCCCGGGATACAGTAATGAGCAGTTCTTC
CASSPGYSNEQFF
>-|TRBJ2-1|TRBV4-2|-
TGTGCCAGCAGCCAAGAAGAACTAGCTAACGATGAGCAGTTCTTC
CASSQEELANDEQFF
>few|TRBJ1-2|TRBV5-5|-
TGTGCCAGCAGCTTGTGGGGGGAGGTCTACACCTTC
CASSLWGEVYTF